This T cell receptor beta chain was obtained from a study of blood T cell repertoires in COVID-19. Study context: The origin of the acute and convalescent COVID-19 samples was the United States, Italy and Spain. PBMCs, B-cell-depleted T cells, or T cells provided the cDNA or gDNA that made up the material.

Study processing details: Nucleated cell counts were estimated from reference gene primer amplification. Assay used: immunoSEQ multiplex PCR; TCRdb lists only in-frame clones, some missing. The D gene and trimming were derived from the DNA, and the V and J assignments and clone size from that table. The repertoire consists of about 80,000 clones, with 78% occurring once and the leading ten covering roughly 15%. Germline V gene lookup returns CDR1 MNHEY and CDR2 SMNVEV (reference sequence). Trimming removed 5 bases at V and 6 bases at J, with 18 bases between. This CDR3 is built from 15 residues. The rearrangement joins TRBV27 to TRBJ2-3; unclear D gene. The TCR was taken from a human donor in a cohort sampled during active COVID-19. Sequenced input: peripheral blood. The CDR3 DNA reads TGTGCCAGCAGTATGAAGGCCTGGGCCGCGGATACGCAGTATTTT. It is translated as CASSMKAWAADTQYF.